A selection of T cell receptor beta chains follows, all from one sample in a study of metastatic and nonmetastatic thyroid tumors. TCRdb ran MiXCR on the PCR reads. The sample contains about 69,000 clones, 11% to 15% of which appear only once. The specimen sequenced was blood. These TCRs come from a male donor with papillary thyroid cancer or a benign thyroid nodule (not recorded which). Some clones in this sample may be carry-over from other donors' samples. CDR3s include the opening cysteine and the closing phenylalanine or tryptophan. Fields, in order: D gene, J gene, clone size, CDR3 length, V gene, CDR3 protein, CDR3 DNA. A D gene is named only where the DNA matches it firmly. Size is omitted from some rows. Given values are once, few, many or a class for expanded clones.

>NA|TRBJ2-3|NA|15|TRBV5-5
CASSLLAGDTYTQYF
TGTGCCAGCAGCTTGTTGGCAGGGGATACATATACGCAGTATTTT
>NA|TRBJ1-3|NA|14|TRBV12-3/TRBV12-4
CASSFSGSGNTIYF
TGTGCCAGCAGTTTTTCCGGGTCTGGAAACACCATATATTTT
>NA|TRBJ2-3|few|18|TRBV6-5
CATPSGVRAFRSTDTQYF
TGTGCCACTCCCTCCGGAGTGAGGGCCTTTCGCAGCACAGATACGCAGTATTTT
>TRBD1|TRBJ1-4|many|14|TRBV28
CASSQGQANEKLFF
TGTGCCAGCAGCCAAGGACAGGCCAATGAAAAACTGTTTTTT
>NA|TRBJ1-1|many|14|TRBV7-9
CASSSLGTNTEAFF
TGTGCCAGCAGCTCCCTTGGGACGAACACTGAAGCTTTCTTT
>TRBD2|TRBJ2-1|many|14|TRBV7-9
CASSLQRESGEQFF
TGTGCCAGCAGTTTACAGCGGGAGTCGGGTGAGCAGTTCTTC
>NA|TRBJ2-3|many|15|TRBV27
CASSPIEVQGDTQYF
TGTGCCAGCAGTCCGATCGAAGTACAGGGCGATACGCAGTATTTT
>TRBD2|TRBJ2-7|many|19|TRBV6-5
CASSYWTSGIPPRWYEQYF
TGTGCCAGCAGTTACTGGACTAGCGGGATCCCCCCCCGTTGGTACGAGCAGTACTTC
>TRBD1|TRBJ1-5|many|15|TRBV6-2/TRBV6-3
CASSYGRGLSPPQHF
TGTGCCAGCAGTTACGGCAGGGGGCTGTCTCCGCCCCAGCATTTT
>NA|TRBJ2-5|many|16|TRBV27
CASSLLPPGTSGTQYF
TGCGCCAGCAGTTTATTACCACCTGGGACTTCAGGGACCCAGTACTTC
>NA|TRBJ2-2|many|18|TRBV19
CASSSRTILQANTGELFF
TGTGCCAGTAGTAGTCGCACCATTTTGCAGGCCAACACCGGGGAGCTGTTTTTT
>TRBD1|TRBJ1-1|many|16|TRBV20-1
CSARDAGTGRNTEAFF
TGCAGTGCTAGAGATGCTGGGACAGGTAGGAACACTGAAGCTTTCTTT